Following are 30 T cell receptor beta chains from one sample sequenced in a study of T cells in Graves' hyperthyroidism and ophthalmopathy. RNA transcripts provided the source from which TCR beta CDR3 regions were amplified. RT-PCR in the first round (using the HTBI primer set) targeted the TCR CDR3. TCRdb passed the multiplex PCR reads through MiXCR, listing each CDR3 protein once. The sample holds some 700,000 distinct CDR3 sequences, 17% seen once. Sequencing was done on a sample of blood. The receptors stem from a man between 45 and 60 years old with Graves' hyperthyroidism.

This clonotype was observed at least ten times. The V gene is TRBV19, the J gene TRBJ2-5, with TRBD2 matching 7 bases. CDR1 LNHDA and CDR2 SQIVND come from the germline V gene (reference sequence). Trimming took 8 bases from V and 2 from J; bases not matched to a gene: 14. CDR3 length equals 16 residues. The CDR3 DNA sequence: TGTGCCAGTCGAAATCGGGCTAGCGGAGAACAAGAGACCCAGTACTTC. Encoded protein: CASRNRASGEQETQYF. Based on the CDR3 plus reference TRBV19 and TRBJ2-5, the full variable domain is DGGITQSPKYLFRKEGQNVTLSCEQNLNHDAMYWYRQDPGQGLRLIYYSQIVNDFQKGDIAEGYSVSREKKESFPLTVTSAQKNPTAFYLCASRNRASGEQETQYFGPGTRLLVL.

This clonotype was recorded at least ten times. The V call is TRBV5-1, the J call TRBJ1-4; D ambiguous. V lost 0 bases to trimming and J lost 8 bases, with 11 bases between them. Germline V gene sequence: CDR1 SGHRS, CDR2 YFSETQ. The CDR3 covers 14 residues. CDR3 sequence: CASSLEWIGEKLFF. DNA for the CDR3: TGCGCCAGCAGCTTGGAGTGGATAGGAGAAAAACTGTTTTTT.

This clonotype was seen at least ten times. V is TRBV20-1 and J is TRBJ2-3, with D tentatively TRBD2 (6 bases). The germline gives CDR1 DFQATT, CDR2 SNEGSKA (reference sequence). The CDR3 spans 14 residues. Trimming stripped 6 bases from V and 4 bases from J, with 17 bases between. CDR3 nucleotide sequence: TGCAGTGCCAGAACGGGAGCTCTGGCAGATACGCAGTATTTT. Its translation is CSARTGALADTQYF.

This clonotype was detected only a few times. The DNA of the CDR3 is TGCAGCGTTGTCGGACAGGGGGCCTACGAGCAGTACTTC. Residues: CSVVGQGAYEQYF. V usage is TRBV29-1 and J usage is TRBJ2-7; 10 nucleotides agree with TRBD1. This CDR3 has 13 residues. Trimming at V came to 4 bases and at J to 2 bases, leaving 2 bases not matched to a gene. The germline CDR1 and CDR2 sequences are SQVTM and ANQGSEA.

V usage is TRBV7-2 and J usage is TRBJ2-1, with 7 bases that match TRBD1. V shed 5 bases, J shed 4 bases, and the junction held 8 bases outside the gene matches. Germline V CDR1 and CDR2: SGHTA, FQGNSA. The CDR3 has 15 residues. CDR3 DNA sequence: TGTGCCAGCAGCACCGGGACAGAATCTTACAATGAGCAGTTCTTC. Its protein product is CASSTGTESYNEQFF. Full variable domain (remainder filled in from reference TRBV7-2 and TRBJ2-1): GAGVSQSPSNKVTEKGKDVELRCDPISGHTALYWYRQSLGQGLEFLIYFQGNSAPDKSGLPSDRFSAERTGGSVSTLTIQRTQQEDSAVYLCASSTGTESYNEQFFGPGTRLTVL.

This clonotype was counted ten times or more. The chain is built from TRBV10-1 and TRBJ2-3; TRBD2 aligns across 11 bases. Germline-derived CDR1 and CDR2 are WNHNN and SYGVQD (reference sequence). The CDR3 runs to 17 residues. V lost 0 bases to trimming and J lost 4 bases; unmatched junction nucleotides: 6. The CDR3 bases are TGCGCCAGCAGTGAGTCGGGACTAGCGGAAACCTCAGATACGCAGTATTTT. Amino acid sequence: CASSESGLAETSDTQYF.

This clonotype came up many times. The CDR3 spells CASSYMVVGGYTF. In DNA form, the CDR3 reads TGTGCCAGCAGTTACATGGTTGTTGGCGGCTACACCTTC. V gene TRBV6-2 or TRBV6-3 combines with J gene TRBJ1-2; D unresolved. Germline V lookup: CDR1 MNHEY, CDR2 SVGEGT. The CDR3 totals 13 residues. V lost 2 bases to trimming and J lost 8 bases, with 12 bases between them.

There are a few counts of this clonotype. This chain connects TRBV20-1 to TRBJ1-2, with TRBD1 as a possible D gene (6 bases). Trimming pared 0 bases from V and 4 bases from J, leaving 15 bases between. Germline V gene data show CDR1 as DFQATT and CDR2 as SNEGSKA (reference sequence). CDR3 size: 15 residues. This CDR3 is CSARDEEGGSYGYTF. CDR3 DNA sequence: TGCAGTGCTAGAGATGAAGAAGGGGGAAGCTATGGCTACACCTTC.

A word on this clonotype: This could be a read error, since a much larger clone is one nucleotide away. The chain links TRBV5-1 to TRBJ2-1; D assignment may be TRBD1 or TRBD2 (5 bases each). This CDR3 is built from 12 residues. Germline V lookup: CDR1 SGHRS, CDR2 YFSETQ. V lost 4 bases to trimming and J lost 15 bases, with 17 bases between them. The CDR3 DNA is TGCGCCAGCAGCCAGGACACGGGGTCCCCGTTCTTC. It yields the protein CASSQDTGSPFF.

This clonotype was seen many times. The gene calls are TRBV6-1 and TRBJ2-2; D remains unclear. This CDR3 region has 12 residues. Trimming shortened V by 9 bases and J by 4 bases, and 9 bases separated the two germline ends. The germline gives CDR1 MNHNS, CDR2 SASEGT. DNA of the CDR3: TGTGCCAGTTTAGATGGCACCGGGGAGCTGTTTTTT. Translation gives CASLDGTGELFF.

The J gene is TRBJ2-7, the V gene TRBV11-3; D unresolved. V was trimmed by 2 bases and J by 7 bases, leaving 12 bases between them. This CDR3 spans 13 amino acids. Germline CDR1 reads SGHNT; CDR2 reads YENEEA. The CDR3 is CASSLHFSREQYF. In DNA, the CDR3 is TGTGCCAGCAGCTTACACTTTTCCCGGGAGCAGTACTTC.

V and J are TRBV12-3 or TRBV12-4 and TRBJ1-4; D possibly corresponds to TRBD1 (5 bases). V was cut by 3 bases and J by 8 bases, with 10 bases left in between. The CDR3 has 13 amino acids. The CDR3 sequence is CASSFLRGEKLFF. The DNA for the CDR3 is TGTGCCAGCAGTTTTTTACGGGGGGAAAAACTGTTTTTT.

This clonotype was detected a few times. V usage is TRBV14 and J usage is TRBJ2-1, with 12 bases identical to TRBD2. The CDR3 contains 15 residues. V was pared by 1 base and J by 9 bases, with 4 bases of the junction left unmatched. Per germline, CDR1 SGHDN and CDR2 FVKESK. The CDR3 here is CASSQGLAGGIEQFF. In nucleotides, the CDR3 is TGTGCCAGCAGCCAAGGGCTAGCGGGAGGGATTGAGCAGTTCTTC.

This clonotype was counted ten times or more. This sequence joins TRBV13 and TRBJ2-7; 7 bases map to TRBD2. Trimming took 5 bases from V and 5 from J; bases not matched to a gene: 12. There are 15 residues in the CDR3. In germline, CDR1 is PRHDT, CDR2 FYEKMQ (reference sequence). The CDR3, as DNA: TGTGCCAGCAGCCCATGGGGGAGGGGTTTTGACGAGCAGTACTTC. This sequence encodes CASSPWGRGFDEQYF. The complete variable domain, with remaining parts taken from reference TRBV13 and TRBJ2-7, reads AAGVIQSPRHLIKEKRETATLKCYPIPRHDTVYWYQQGPGQDPQFLISFYEKMQSDKGSIPDRFSAQQFSDYHSELNMSSLELGDSALYFCASSPWGRGFDEQYFGPGTRLTVT.

The gene calls are TRBV4-3 and TRBJ2-2; 9 bases line up with TRBD2. This CDR3 has 17 amino acids. Germline CDR1 is LGHNA and CDR2 is YSLEER. J lost 1 base, V lost 4 bases, and 7 bases had no gene match. In DNA form, the CDR3 reads TGCGCCAGCAGCCCGGACGGGACTAGCAGGAACACCGGGGAGCTGTTTTTT. Protein sequence: CASSPDGTSRNTGELFF.

This clonotype was counted once. This chain uses TRBV5-1 with TRBJ2-3; D ambiguous. Between the trimmed V and J ends, which lost 1 base and 2 bases, there was a span of 8 bases. CDR3 length: 14 residues. CDR1 SGHRS and CDR2 YFSETQ come from the germline V gene. The CDR3 sequence is CASSLNTYTDTQYF. DNA for the CDR3: TGCGCCAGCAGCTTGAATACCTACACAGATACGCAGTATTTT.

The J gene is TRBJ1-1, the V gene TRBV10-3; 11 nucleotides match TRBD1. Germline trimming cut 6 bases from V and 3 bases from J; bases unmatched to any gene: 12. Germline-derived CDR1 and CDR2 are ENHRY and SYGVKD. This CDR3 has 17 residues. The CDR3 spells CAIRGGRGQGGDTEAFF. CDR3 nucleotide sequence: TGTGCCATCAGGGGGGGGAGGGGACAGGGGGGGGACACTGAAGCTTTCTTT.

There are a few counts of this clonotype. The genes are TRBV3-1 and TRBJ1-1, with D uncertain. Deletions cut 3 bases from V and 3 bases from J, with 14 bases between. The V gene's germline CDR1 is LGHDT and CDR2 YNNKEL (reference sequence). The CDR3 sequence is 15 residues long. CDR3 protein: CASSQASGTDTEAFF. CDR3 coding DNA: TGTGCCAGCAGCCAGGCTTCGGGTACGGACACTGAAGCTTTCTTT.

At least ten counts were recorded for this clonotype. CDR3 amino acids: CAWSIGLAGANEQFF. In DNA form, the CDR3 reads TGTGCCTGGAGTATAGGACTAGCGGGGGCGAATGAGCAGTTCTTC. The V and J genes are TRBV30 and TRBJ2-1, with 13 bases matching TRBD2. CDR3 length: 15 residues. The V gene's germline CDR1 is GTSNPN and CDR2 SVGIG (reference sequence). Germline trimming cut 2 bases from V and 7 bases from J; bases unmatched to any gene: 5.

The V call is TRBV28, the J call TRBJ2-3, with a tentative D call TRBD2 (5 bases). Germline V gene data show CDR1 as MDHEN and CDR2 as SYDVKM. This CDR3 has 16 amino acids. V was pared by 2 bases and J by 0 bases, with 12 bases between. This CDR3 is CASSLSISGSTDTQYF. DNA of the CDR3: TGTGCCAGCAGTTTAAGTATCAGCGGTAGCACAGATACGCAGTATTTT. The entire variable domain, with the rest obtained from reference TRBV28 and TRBJ2-3, is as follows: DVKVTQSSRYLVKRTGEKVFLECVQDMDHENMFWYRQDPGLGLRLIYFSYDVKMKEKGDIPEGYSVSREKKERFSLILESASTNQTSMYLCASSLSISGSTDTQYFGPGTRLTVL.

At least ten counts were recorded for this clonotype. A read error may produce the germline difference seen at one junction end. The chain has TRBV19 and TRBJ2-1; D is uncertain. Germline V gene lookup returns CDR1 LNHDA and CDR2 SQIVND (reference sequence). The CDR3 spans 11 residues. DNA for the CDR3: TGTGCCAGCAGTATTTACAATGAGCAGTTCTTC. This encodes CASSIYNEQFF.

This clonotype was observed a single time. J is TRBJ2-1 and V is TRBV7-3; 7 bases are shared with TRBD2. Germline values: CDR1 SGHTA, CDR2 FQGTGA. Trimming removed 1 base from V and 7 bases from J; junction bases left unmatched: 13. The CDR3 totals 17 residues. This chain's CDR3 is CASSLKVGLAETNEQFF. In DNA, the CDR3 is TGTGCCAGCAGCTTAAAAGTGGGGCTAGCGGAGACGAATGAGCAGTTCTTC. The full variable domain, in which reference TRBV7-3 and TRBJ2-1 provide the parts outside the CDR3, is GAGVSQTPSNKVTEKGKYVELRCDPISGHTALYWYRQSLGQGPEFLIYFQGTGAADDSGLPNDRFFAVRPEGSVSTLKIQRTERGDSAVYLCASSLKVGLAETNEQFFGPGTRLTVL.

The gene calls are TRBV19 and TRBJ1-2, with D maybe TRBD1 (6 bases). The V and J ends lost 3 bases and 6 bases respectively, with 20 bases between them. This CDR3 has 16 residues. The V gene's germline CDR1 is LNHDA and CDR2 SQIVND (reference sequence). The DNA of the CDR3 is TGTGCCAGTAGTATGCTCTGGACAGTTTTCGAACATGGCTACACCTTC. Protein: CASSMLWTVFEHGYTF.

In this sample, this clonotype turned up a few times. The chain combines TRBV20-1 with TRBJ2-4; the D is unclear. The CDR3 length is 15 residues. Germline CDR1 DFQATT, CDR2 SNEGSKA (reference sequence). V gave up 2 bases and J gave up 0 bases, with 11 bases separating them. The DNA of the CDR3 is TGCAGTGCTAGATTCGGCGGTGTAGCCAAAAACATTCAGTACTTC. Amino acids: CSARFGGVAKNIQYF.

This clonotype was observed many times. This chain links TRBV6-1 with TRBJ2-5, with 7 bases that match TRBD1. The CDR3 extends over 14 amino acids. The V gene's germline CDR1 is MNHNS and CDR2 SASEGT. With V trimmed by 5 bases and J by 9 bases, 12 bases remained unmatched. The CDR3 region has the DNA TGTGCCAGCAGTTTTAACAGGGGTCCAGGGGCCCAGTACTTC. Its translation is CASSFNRGPGAQYF.

The V gene is TRBV2, the J gene TRBJ2-2; D uncertain. V was pared by 4 bases and J by 6 bases, with 18 bases between. The CDR3 is made up of 16 amino acids. Germline V gene data show CDR1 as SNHLY and CDR2 as FYNNEI. In DNA, the CDR3 is TGTGCCAGCAGTGGCTCTAGTGGGATGGGTCCCGGGGAGCTGTTTTTT. Its protein is CASSGSSGMGPGELFF.

This clonotype was seen repeatedly, ten times or more. V is TRBV19 and J is TRBJ2-2, with 9 bases aligning to TRBD2. The ends lost 3 bases at V and 5 bases at J; junction bases unmatched: 16. Germline V gene lookup returns CDR1 LNHDA and CDR2 SQIVND (reference sequence). The CDR3 is made up of 19 amino acids. The CDR3 is CASSIYRIRGSGSTGELFF. The CDR3 DNA reads as TGTGCCAGTAGTATCTATAGGATCCGTGGTAGCGGGAGTACCGGGGAGCTGTTTTTT.

This clonotype occurred many times. V and J are TRBV5-1 and TRBJ2-1; no reliable D call. Germline CDR1 SGHRS, CDR2 YFSETQ. This CDR3 has 17 amino acids. V shed 0 bases and J shed 0 bases, with 13 bases lying between them. The CDR3 loop is CASSLAPAGASYNEQFF. The CDR3 bases are TGCGCCAGCAGCTTGGCACCCGCCGGTGCCTCCTACAATGAGCAGTTCTTC.

There are many counts of this clonotype. The genes are TRBV5-1 and TRBJ2-7, with TRBD1 identical over 9 bases. With V trimmed by 4 bases and J by 6 bases, 8 bases remained unmatched. This CDR3 comprises 14 residues. Germline CDR1 and CDR2: SGHRS and YFSETQ. As DNA, the CDR3 is TGCGCCAGCAGCCAGGACAGGGGTCGGAGCGAGCAGTACTTC. It translates to CASSQDRGRSEQYF.

This clonotype was counted many times. The chain is built from TRBV28 and TRBJ2-3, with D hard to call. The germline V gene encodes CDR1 MDHEN and CDR2 SYDVKM. CDR3 size: 12 residues. Trimming shortened V by 3 bases and J by 4 bases, and 5 bases separated the two germline ends. In DNA form, the CDR3 reads TGTGCCAGCAGTTTCCAGGCAGATACGCAGTATTTT. Protein: CASSFQADTQYF. The variable domain in full, with the rest retrieved from reference TRBV28 and TRBJ2-3, is DVKVTQSSRYLVKRTGEKVFLECVQDMDHENMFWYRQDPGLGLRLIYFSYDVKMKEKGDIPEGYSVSREKKERFSLILESASTNQTSMYLCASSFQADTQYFGPGTRLTVL.